This T cell receptor beta chain emerged from a study of cytomegalovirus exposure and HLA in healthy donors. Notes on the study in general: Presence/absence analyses treated sequencing depth as roughly uniform across donors. In a later analysis, V- and J-gene trimming of beta chains associated with a DCLRE1C missense variant, replicated independently.

With 3 bases clipped from V and 4 bases from J, the junction kept 5 bases outside the gene matches. Germline V gene sequence: CDR1 MDHEN, CDR2 SYDVKM. This CDR3 is built from 14 residues. Comments on this clone: The antigen remains undetermined.

Researchers ran the PCR with 60 Vbeta and 13 Jbeta primers. Profiling relied on immunoSEQ multiplex PCR, and the TCRdb table lists in-frame clones only, not all of them. The sample yields some 65,000 clones, approximately 80% seen once. The clonotype was recovered from a girl aged 5-17 years in good health and CMV-seropositive. The sequenced material came from PBMCs. The gene calls are TRBV28 and TRBJ1-2; 7 bases line up with TRBD1. CDR3 in amino acids: CASSLVDRVYGYTF. CDR3 nucleotide sequence: TGTGCCAGCAGTTTGGTAGACAGGGTCTATGGCTACACCTTC.